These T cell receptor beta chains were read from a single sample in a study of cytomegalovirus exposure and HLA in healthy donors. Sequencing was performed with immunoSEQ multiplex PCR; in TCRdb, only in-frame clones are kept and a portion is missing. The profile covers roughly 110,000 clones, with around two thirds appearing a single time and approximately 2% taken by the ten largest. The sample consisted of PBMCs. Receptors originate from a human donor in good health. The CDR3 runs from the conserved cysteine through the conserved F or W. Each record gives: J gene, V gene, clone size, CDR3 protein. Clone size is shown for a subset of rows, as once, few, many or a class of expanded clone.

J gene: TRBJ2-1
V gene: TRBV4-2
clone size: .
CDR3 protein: CASSPGLADLHEPGEQFF

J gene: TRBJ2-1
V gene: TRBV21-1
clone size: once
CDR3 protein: CASSKQGLGGESRGVTTRNEQFF

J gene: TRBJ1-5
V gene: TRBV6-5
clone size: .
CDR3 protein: CASSFRGRNQPQHF

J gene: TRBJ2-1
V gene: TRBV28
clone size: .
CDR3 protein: CASSISGGAFEQFF

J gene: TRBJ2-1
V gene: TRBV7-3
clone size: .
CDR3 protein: CASSLIPGGEQFF

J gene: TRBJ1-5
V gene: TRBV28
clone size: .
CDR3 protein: CASSTSFITGVVNNQPQHF

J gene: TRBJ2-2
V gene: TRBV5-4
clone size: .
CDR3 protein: CASSLAPSGRGSGELFF

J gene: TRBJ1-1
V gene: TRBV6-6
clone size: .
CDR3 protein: CASSPTGGNTEAFF

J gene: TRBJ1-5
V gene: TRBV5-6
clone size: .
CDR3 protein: CASSFFQGVNQPQHF

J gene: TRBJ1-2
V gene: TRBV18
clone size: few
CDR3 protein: CASSPSGTGDGYTF